Shown below are 29 T cell receptor beta chains from a single sample sequenced in a study of regulatory T cells in long-lasting Graves disease. Documented time point: newly diagnosed GD, antithyroid drugs for less than 3 months. TCR sequences were obtained from RNA taken from PBMCs. Arm-PCR of CDR3 regions with iRepertoire HTBI primers generated TCR beta libraries. Each CDR3 protein is one row after TCRdb ran MiXCR on the multiplex PCR reads. The sample yields about 460,000 distinct CDR3 sequences, 14% seen once. These data are also associated with another study on T cells in Graves' hyperthyroidism and ophthalmopathy.

This sample comprised peripheral blood mononuclear cells (PBMCs), obtained at new diagnosis, from a patient treated with antithyroid drugs. The receptors originated from a woman aged 50 to 65 with Graves disease.

This clonotype was picked up many times. The rearrangement joins TRBV11-2 to TRBJ2-7; 10 bases match TRBD2. The V and J ends lost 3 bases and 2 bases, in that order; junction bases with no gene match: 7. Germline V gives CDR1 SGHAT, CDR2 FQNNGV. This CDR3 is 16 amino acids long. The chain's CDR3 is CASSFTWTSGAYEQYF. The CDR3 coding sequence is TGTGCCAGCAGCTTTACGTGGACTAGCGGTGCCTACGAGCAGTACTTC.

With respect to this clonotype: A much larger clone differs from this one at a single base, so this may be a read error. The V and J genes are TRBV3-1 and TRBJ1-4, with D possibly matching TRBD1 (5 bases). Germline values: CDR1 LGHDT, CDR2 YNNKEL (reference sequence). The CDR3 has 14 amino acids. CDR3 sequence: CAGSFTGLTEKLFF. DNA of the CDR3: TGTGCCGGCAGCTTTACAGGCCTCACTGAAAAACTGTTTTTT.

This clonotype was seen more than once but under ten times. The chain joins TRBV2 to TRBJ2-7; 10 bases are shared with TRBD2. This CDR3 has 14 amino acids. J was trimmed by 3 bases and V by 2 bases; bases with no gene match: 1. Germline values: CDR1 SNHLY, CDR2 FYNNEI. CDR3 in amino acids: CASSERTSGYEQYF. The DNA of the CDR3 is TGTGCCAGCAGTGAACGGACTAGCGGCTACGAGCAGTACTTC.

This clonotype was seen ten or more times. The chain links TRBV10-3 to TRBJ2-7; TRBD2 matches 8 bases. Germline V gene sequence: CDR1 ENHRY, CDR2 SYGVKD. The CDR3 runs to 16 residues. J lost 1 base, V lost 0 bases, and 5 bases had no gene match. CDR3 coding DNA: TGTGCCATCAGTGAGTCGACGCGGGAGGTATCCTACGAGCAGTACTTC. Translating it yields CAISESTREVSYEQYF.

This clonotype was counted only a few times. This rearrangement joins TRBV6-1 to TRBJ1-6; possibly TRBD1 for D (5 bases). The length of the CDR3 is 15 residues. The germline gives CDR1 MNHNS, CDR2 SASEGT. Deletions cut 3 bases from V and 9 bases from J, with 15 bases between. The CDR3: CASSDQTSGISPLHF. In nucleotides, the CDR3 is TGTGCCAGCAGTGACCAAACCTCAGGGATTTCACCCCTCCACTTT.

This clonotype was detected ten times or more. This chain joins TRBV5-1 and TRBJ1-1, with D tentatively TRBD1 (6 bases). V was cut by 1 base and J by 3 bases, with 13 bases left in between. The CDR3 sequence is 15 residues long. CDR1 SGHRS and CDR2 YFSETQ come from the germline V gene. The CDR3 spells CASSLFGGLDTEAFF. CDR3 bases: TGCGCCAGCAGCTTGTTTGGGGGCTTAGACACTGAAGCTTTCTTT.

This clonotype has just a few counts. The gene calls are TRBV2 and TRBJ2-1, with D unresolved. CDR3 size: 14 residues. Trimming stripped 7 bases from V and 2 bases from J, with 12 bases between. Looked up from germline, CDR1 is SNHLY and CDR2 is FYNNEI. The CDR3 reads CASTTNHPYNEQFF. CDR3 coding DNA: TGTGCCAGCACAACAAACCACCCCTACAATGAGCAGTTCTTC.

There are a few counts of this clonotype. CDR3 protein: CASSWATGTSSYNEQFF. The CDR3, as DNA: TGCGCCAGCAGCTGGGCCACCGGGACTAGCAGCTACAATGAGCAGTTCTTC. V is TRBV5-1 and J is TRBJ2-1; the match to TRBD2 covers 9 bases. The germline gives CDR1 SGHRS, CDR2 YFSETQ. The CDR3 length is 17 residues. The trim removed 3 bases at V and 3 bases at J, leaving 10 bases unmatched.

This clonotype was recorded many times. The gene calls are TRBV5-4 and TRBJ2-5; a possible D gene is TRBD2 (6 bases). Germline V gene lookup returns CDR1 SGHNT and CDR2 YYREEE (reference sequence). Trimming pared 4 bases from V and 3 bases from J, leaving 13 bases between. The CDR3 has 14 residues. CDR3 bases: TGTGCCAGCAGCAGGACGTGGGGGGAAGAGACCCAGTACTTC. It translates to CASSRTWGEETQYF.

This clonotype came up a few times. This may be a read error: a much more frequent sequence differs by one nucleotide. V is TRBV28 and J is TRBJ1-1, with D maybe TRBD1 (5 bases). The CDR3 extends over 14 amino acids. The V end lost 5 bases, the J end lost 3 bases, and 13 bases lay between the germline ends. Germline CDR1 and CDR2: MDHEN and SYDVKM. CDR3 in DNA: TGTGCCAGCAGTGTATTGGGGCTGGACACTGAAGCTTTCTTT. This gives the protein CASSVLGLDTEAFF.

At least ten counts were recorded for this clonotype. The V and J genes are TRBV6-5 and TRBJ2-7, with D possibly being TRBD1 (6 bases). The germline CDR1 and CDR2 sequences are MNHEY and SVGAGI. The V end was cut by 1 base, the J end by 5 bases, with 15 bases between. CDR3 size: 15 residues. CDR3 sequence reads: CASSYLGGGLNEQYF. As DNA, the CDR3 is TGTGCCAGCAGTTACTTGGGTGGGGGCTTGAACGAGCAGTACTTC.

At least ten counts were recorded for this clonotype. The chain joins TRBV12-3 or TRBV12-4 to TRBJ1-1, with D unresolved. The V end lost 3 bases, the J end lost 0 bases, and 11 bases lay between the germline ends. CDR3 size: 15 residues. The CDR3 spells CASSFDLKMNTEAFF. The CDR3 nucleotides are TGTGCCAGCAGTTTTGATCTCAAGATGAACACTGAAGCTTTCTTT.

The chain links TRBV20-1 to TRBJ2-1, with D possibly TRBD2 on 5 matching bases. Trimming left V 0 bases short and J 0 bases short, with 18 bases between. Germline V gives CDR1 DFQATT, CDR2 SNEGSKA (reference sequence). The CDR3 runs to 18 residues. The CDR3 loop reads CSARDRGPTLSSYNEQFF. CDR3 coding DNA: TGCAGTGCTAGAGATCGAGGGCCGACACTAAGCTCCTACAATGAGCAGTTCTTC.

This clonotype was seen at least ten times. V gene TRBV2 combines with J gene TRBJ2-1; 7 positions match TRBD2. The length of the CDR3 is 14 residues. CDR1 is SNHLY and CDR2 is FYNNEI in the germline V gene. The V segment lost 7 bases and the J segment 10 bases; nucleotides outside the gene matches: 13. The DNA for the CDR3 is TGTGCCAGCAATCCGGGACTATTGAATGTAGAGCAGTTCTTC. As protein: CASNPGLLNVEQFF.

The chain is built from TRBV6-2 or TRBV6-3 and TRBJ2-7; TRBD1 matches 8 bases. CDR1 and CDR2 (germline): MNHEY, SVGEGT. The junction had 7 bases not matched to a gene; V was cut back by 0 bases and J by 6 bases. The CDR3 consists of 15 residues. CDR3 amino acids: CASSYSGQVVSEQYF. The CDR3 DNA follows: TGTGCCAGCAGTTACTCGGGACAGGTAGTTTCCGAGCAGTACTTC.

The rearrangement links TRBV30 to TRBJ2-1; TRBD2 aligns across 12 bases. The CDR3 has 15 residues. The germline V gene encodes CDR1 GTSNPN and CDR2 SVGIG (reference sequence). The CDR3 here is CAYTPGLAGYNEQFF. The CDR3 nucleotides read TGTGCGTACACTCCGGGACTAGCGGGCTACAATGAGCAGTTCTTC.

DNA for the CDR3: TGCAGTGCTAGACTAGGGAATTCACCCCTCCACTTT. Translating it yields CSARLGNSPLHF. The chain links TRBV20-1 to TRBJ1-6; unclear D gene. The length of the CDR3 is 12 residues. Germline V gene sequence: CDR1 DFQATT, CDR2 SNEGSKA (reference sequence). Trimming pared 2 bases from V and 7 bases from J, leaving 6 bases between.

This clonotype was detected only a few times. The chain has TRBV3-1 and TRBJ2-1; 10 positions agree with TRBD1. The CDR3 extends over 15 amino acids. With V trimmed by 4 bases and J by 6 bases, 6 bases remained unmatched. Germline V gene data show CDR1 as LGHDT and CDR2 as YNNKEL (reference sequence). The CDR3 coding sequence is TGTGCCAGCAGCCGCCGGGGGACAGGGGCCAATGAGCAGTTCTTC. Protein sequence: CASSRRGTGANEQFF.

The rearrangement uses TRBV7-2 and TRBJ1-1; D is uncertain. The length of the CDR3 is 16 residues. Trimming shortened V by 2 bases and J by 0 bases, and 13 bases separated the two germline ends. In germline, CDR1 is SGHTA, CDR2 FQGNSA. For the CDR3, the DNA is TGTGCCAGCAGCTTATCGATCTTCACCCTGAACACTGAAGCTTTCTTT. This translates into CASSLSIFTLNTEAFF.

V gene TRBV7-9 combines with J gene TRBJ1-1, with a weak D call TRBD1 (6 bases). The CDR3 has 12 residues. Trimming cost V 1 base and J 11 bases, with 11 bases left between them. Per the germline V gene, CDR1 is SEHNR and CDR2 is FQNEAQ (reference sequence). CDR3 protein: CASSLGGGKAFF. DNA for the CDR3: TGTGCCAGCAGCTTAGGGGGGGGCAAGGCTTTCTTT.

The chain is built from TRBV5-1 and TRBJ1-2; 7 bases are a match to TRBD1. The CDR3 totals 17 residues. Trimming at V came to 4 bases and at J to 1 base, leaving 13 bases not matched to a gene. Germline lookup yields CDR1 SGHRS and CDR2 YFSETQ. The CDR3 sequence is CASSRESTTGDNYGYTF. CDR3 DNA: TGCGCCAGCAGCCGCGAGTCTACTACAGGGGATAACTATGGCTACACCTTC.

This clonotype was seen ten or more times. This chain links TRBV18 with TRBJ2-1; TRBD2 matches 10 bases. This CDR3 has 16 amino acids. Germline CDR1 reads KGHSH; CDR2 reads LQKENI. Losses at the gene ends were 1 base for V and 6 bases for J; bases not matched to a gene: 6. DNA for the CDR3: TGTGCCAGCTCACCACAAAGCCTAGCGGGAGTCAATGAGCAGTTCTTC. This translates into CASSPQSLAGVNEQFF.

In its sample, this clonotype was seen a few times. This rearrangement joins TRBV2 to TRBJ2-2; 7 bases align to TRBD2. With V trimmed by 4 bases and J by 6 bases, 2 bases remained unmatched. The germline V gene encodes CDR1 SNHLY and CDR2 FYNNEI. The CDR3 extends over 13 amino acids. This chain's CDR3 is CASSGEGPGELFF. In DNA, the CDR3 is TGTGCCAGCAGTGGGGAGGGTCCCGGGGAGCTGTTTTTT.

The sample holds a few counts of this clonotype. The chain links TRBV29-1 to TRBJ2-7, with D unclear. Trimming pared 4 bases from V and 3 bases from J, leaving 10 bases between. Germline lookup yields CDR1 SQVTM and CDR2 ANQGSEA. The CDR3 covers 12 residues. CDR3 in DNA: TGCAGCGTTGCGTGGACCAACTACGAGCAGTACTTC. Amino acid sequence: CSVAWTNYEQYF.

DNA for the CDR3: TGCGCCAGCAGCTTGGGGACTAGCGGCTACAATGAGCAGTACTTC. Translating gives CASSLGTSGYNEQYF. The chain combines TRBV5-1 with TRBJ2-3; the match to TRBD2 covers 10 bases. Judging by the DNA end, TRBJ2-7 fits better; the J call may be wrong. CDR1 is SGHRS and CDR2 is YFSETQ in the germline V gene. The CDR3 sequence is 15 residues long.

This clonotype was observed many times. The V call is TRBV28, the J call TRBJ1-5; a possible D gene is TRBD1 (5 bases). V was trimmed by 7 bases and J by 9 bases, leaving 16 bases between them. The CDR3 consists of 13 residues. CDR1 and CDR2 (germline): MDHEN, SYDVKM. The CDR3 region has the DNA TGTGCCAGCACCCTGGGACGATCGTTGCCCCAGCATTTT. Protein: CASTLGRSLPQHF. The complete variable domain, with remaining parts taken from reference TRBV28 and TRBJ1-5, reads DVKVTQSSRYLVKRTGEKVFLECVQDMDHENMFWYRQDPGLGLRLIYFSYDVKMKEKGDIPEGYSVSREKKERFSLILESASTNQTSMYLCASTLGRSLPQHFGDGTRLSIL.

This sequence joins TRBV7-2 and TRBJ2-5, with no clear D. Germline V gene lookup returns CDR1 SGHTA and CDR2 FQGNSA. The CDR3 extends over 14 amino acids. Trimming took 1 base from V and 1 from J, leaving 7 bases between them. The CDR3 loop is CASSLVFFQETQYF. The CDR3 bases are TGTGCCAGCAGCTTAGTTTTCTTCCAAGAGACCCAGTACTTC.

This clonotype was counted at least ten times. The CDR3 spells CASGGETSGRAGELFF. In DNA, the CDR3 is TGTGCCAGCGGCGGGGAGACTAGCGGGAGGGCCGGGGAGCTGTTTTTT. The V call is TRBV7-8, the J call TRBJ2-2; 14 bases are shared with TRBD2. Germline V gives CDR1 SGHVS, CDR2 FQNEAQ. CDR3 length: 16 residues. V dropped 8 bases and J dropped 6; count of bases not matched to a gene: 8.

This clonotype turned up a few times. The chain is built from TRBV7-2 and TRBJ2-2, with 8 bases matching TRBD2. Unmatched junction bases numbered 10, after V lost 6 bases and J lost 1 base. The CDR3 loop spans 17 amino acids. Germline V gene data show CDR1 as SGHTA and CDR2 as FQGNSA. Here the CDR3 reads CASRNRREALNTGELFF. In nucleotides, the CDR3 is TGTGCCAGCAGGAATAGGCGGGAGGCCTTGAACACCGGGGAGCTGTTTTTT.